In this sample, the clone carrying this TCR beta chain turned up once. As yet, its antigen is unknown. In germline, CDR1 is LGHDT, CDR2 YNNKEL (reference sequence). Between the trimmed V and J ends, which lost 4 bases and 5 bases, there was a span of 15 bases. The CDR3 consists of 14 residues. These data belong to a study of T-cell memory formation after mild COVID-19. TCRdb re-analysed the 5' RACE reads in MiXCR, keeping a single row per CDR3 protein. The table has about 470,000 distinct CDR3 sequences, 15% to 20% seen once. Study outcomes and limitations: Detection of some responders pre-infection suggested pre-existing cross-reactive memory T cells participated.

V and J are TRBV3-1 and TRBJ2-7; D is uncertain. This clonotype originated in an adult woman who had mild COVID-19 (a few samples of this study predate the infection). Cell type and time point are not known. The specimen was PBMCs or a T cell subset sorted from them (not recorded which). The CDR3 DNA reads TGTGCCAGCAGCCCTGGCTCCGAAGTCGACGAGCAGTACTTC. This codes for CASSPGSEVDEQYF.